The next 12 T cell receptor beta chains were all read from a single sample in a study of shared clonotypes between healthy human individuals. Terminally differentiated effector memory CD45RA+ cells were excluded from the naive CD8 cells, which were CD45RO-negative and positively selected for CCR7. TCRdb's copy holds only in-frame clones and misses some; the assay was immunoSEQ multiplex PCR. The data contain over 2,000,000 clones, roughly 95% of them singletons. Sequencing was carried out using naive CD8+ T cells from PBMCs. Every receptor here comes from a man between 18 and 35 years old in good health. Some clones in this sample may be carry-over from other donors' samples.

The chain links TRBV5-5 to TRBJ1-1; D is uncertain. The CDR3 contains 13 residues. Trimming stripped 4 bases from V and 1 base from J, with 8 bases between. Germline V gene data show CDR1 as SGHKS and CDR2 as YYEKEE (reference sequence). CDR3 in amino acids: CASSLITNTEAFF. For the CDR3, the DNA is TGTGCCAGCAGCCTCATCACGAACACTGAAGCTTTCTTT. The full variable domain, with the rest looked up from reference TRBV5-5 and TRBJ1-1, is DAGVTQSPTHLIKTRGQQVTLRCSPISGHKSVSWYQQVLGQGPQFIFQYYEKEERGRGNFPDRFSARQFPNYSSELNVNALLLGDSALYLCASSLITNTEAFFGQGTRLTVV.

As to this clone: Distinct nucleotide sequences in the sample also encode this CDR3. The rearrangement links TRBV7-3 to TRBJ1-1; D remains unclear. Germline CDR1 and CDR2: SGHTA and FQGTGA. This CDR3 has 13 residues. The V end was cut by 6 bases, the J end by 0 bases, with 8 bases between. In DNA form, the CDR3 reads TGTGCCAGCAGTGAGGGATTGAACACTGAAGCTTTCTTT. Translated: CASSEGLNTEAFF.

A word on this clone: Other DNA variants within this sample encode the same CDR3. The chain combines TRBV4-1 with TRBJ2-7, with TRBD1 as a possible D gene (8 bases). V gave up 4 bases and J gave up 5 bases, with 12 bases separating them. The CDR3 is made up of 13 amino acids. Per germline, CDR1 MGHRA and CDR2 YSYEKL. The CDR3 loop is CASSPTGGDEQYF. Written as DNA, the CDR3 is TGCGCCAGCAGCCCTACAGGGGGGGACGAGCAGTACTTC.

The CDR3 region has the DNA TGTGCCAGCGGGATGGAGGATACGCAGTATTTT. It codes for CASGMEDTQYF. The V call is TRBV27, the J call TRBJ2-3; no definite D call. The CDR3 has 11 residues. The V and J ends lost 8 bases and 6 bases respectively, with 9 bases between them. Germline loops: CDR1 MNHEY, CDR2 SMNVEV (reference sequence).

CDR3 in DNA: TGTGCCACCAGCAGAACACCGACAGGGGGCGTCGACACCTTC. It translates to CATSRTPTGGVDTF. The chain is built from TRBV15 and TRBJ1-2; TRBD1 aligns across 10 bases. The CDR3 covers 14 residues. V shed 2 bases and J 12 bases; nucleotides not matched to a gene: 9. In germline, CDR1 is LNHNV, CDR2 YYDKDF (reference sequence). Full variable domain (outside the CDR3, taken from reference TRBV15 and TRBJ1-2): DAMVIQNPRYQVTQFGKPVTLSCSQTLNHNVMYWYQQKSSQAPKLLFHYYDKDFNNEADTPDNFQSRRPNTSFCFLDIRSPGLGDTAMYLCATSRTPTGGVDTFGSGTRLTVV.

This clone was observed a single time. The rearrangement uses TRBV7-8 and TRBJ2-7, with D unclear. Per germline, CDR1 SGHVS and CDR2 FQNEAQ. The CDR3 loop spans 16 amino acids. V gave up 2 bases and J gave up 3 bases, with 17 bases separating them. The DNA of the CDR3 is TGTGCCAGCAGCTTAAAGGCCCTGGCTGCTGTCTACGAGCAGTACTTC. The encoded protein is CASSLKALAAVYEQYF. Together with reference TRBV7-8 and TRBJ2-7, the CDR3 gives the full variable domain: GAGVSQSPRYKVAKRGQDVALRCDPISGHVSLFWYQQALGQGPEFLTYFQNEAQLDKSGLPSDRFFAERPEGSVSTLKIQRTQQEDSAVYLCASSLKALAAVYEQYFGPGTRLTVT.

The CDR3 bases are TGTGCCAGCAGTTCCCGGGACCCCGGGTTTCTAGATACGCAGTATTTT. Translation: CASSSRDPGFLDTQYF. The chain has TRBV28 and TRBJ2-3, with D perhaps being TRBD1 or TRBD2 (5 bases each). The CDR3 is 16 residues long. The V gene lost 4 bases and the J gene lost 5 bases, with 19 bases spanning the gap. Germline CDR1 is MDHEN and CDR2 is SYDVKM.

This clone appeared a single time. The chain employs TRBV13 and TRBJ2-3, with a tentative D call TRBD2 (6 bases). The germline V gene encodes CDR1 PRHDT and CDR2 FYEKMQ (reference sequence). V shed 7 bases and J shed 6 bases, with 23 bases lying between them. This CDR3 contains 16 residues. The CDR3 spells CASTNSTYLGGDTQYF. CDR3 DNA: TGTGCCAGCACGAATAGCACATATTTAGGAGGGGATACGCAGTATTTT.

The V and J genes are TRBV4-2 and TRBJ2-6; no reliable D call. V lost 1 base and J lost 0, with 19 bases in between. The CDR3 has 20 amino acids. Germline-derived CDR1 and CDR2 are LGHNA and YNFKEQ. The CDR3 loop reads CASSQVLVLAEISGANVLTF. CDR3 DNA: TGTGCCAGCAGCCAAGTCTTAGTTTTGGCAGAGATCTCTGGGGCCAACGTCCTGACTTTC.

J is TRBJ2-1 and V is TRBV19, with 7 bases that match TRBD2. The germline V gene encodes CDR1 LNHDA and CDR2 SQIVND (reference sequence). Losses at the gene ends were 6 bases for V and 5 bases for J; bases not matched to a gene: 4. The CDR3 has 13 residues. This CDR3 is CASSPSGNNEQFF. The CDR3 DNA follows: TGTGCCAGTAGCCCTAGCGGAAACAATGAGCAGTTCTTC.

Here the CDR3 DNA reads TGTGCCAGTAGTATTCGACCTCTTTTTAACTATGGCTACACCTTC. It encodes CASSIRPLFNYGYTF. The V call is TRBV19, the J call TRBJ1-2; no clear D gene. The CDR3 loop spans 15 amino acids. Per germline, CDR1 LNHDA and CDR2 SQIVND (reference sequence). Trimming shortened V by 3 bases and J by 1 base, and 12 bases separated the two germline ends.

V and J are TRBV9 and TRBJ2-1, with D perhaps matching TRBD1 or TRBD2 (7 bases each). The CDR3 has 16 amino acids. V lost 4 bases and J 6 bases, leaving 20 bases between the germline ends. Germline CDR1 is SGDLS and CDR2 is YYNGEE. CDR3: CASSFQRQGGGNEQFF. The CDR3 coding sequence is TGTGCCAGCAGCTTCCAAAGACAGGGAGGGGGCAATGAGCAGTTCTTC.